This paragraph covers one TCR beta chain sequence. These data belong to a study of blood T cell repertoires in COVID-19. Study-wide context: Collection of acute and convalescent COVID-19 samples took place in the United States, Italy and Spain.

Original handling: Cell counts per sample came from amplifying reference gene primers. Libraries were prepared by immunoSEQ multiplex PCR; TCRdb keeps only in-frame clonotypes and omits some of them. That table supplies the V and J calls and clone size; D and trimming were determined from the DNA. The data show some 54,000 clones, roughly 86% seen once. From germline, CDR1 is DFQATT and CDR2 SNEGSKA (reference sequence). V gave up 5 bases and J gave up 6 bases, with 9 bases separating them. The CDR3 has 11 amino acids. This chain links TRBV20-1 with TRBJ2-3; D gene uncertain. Input material: peripheral blood. The source of this sequence is an elderly man with active or convalescent COVID-19. The CDR3 DNA reads as TGCAGTGCTCTACAGAAGGATACGCAGTATTTT. Translation gives CSALQKDTQYF.